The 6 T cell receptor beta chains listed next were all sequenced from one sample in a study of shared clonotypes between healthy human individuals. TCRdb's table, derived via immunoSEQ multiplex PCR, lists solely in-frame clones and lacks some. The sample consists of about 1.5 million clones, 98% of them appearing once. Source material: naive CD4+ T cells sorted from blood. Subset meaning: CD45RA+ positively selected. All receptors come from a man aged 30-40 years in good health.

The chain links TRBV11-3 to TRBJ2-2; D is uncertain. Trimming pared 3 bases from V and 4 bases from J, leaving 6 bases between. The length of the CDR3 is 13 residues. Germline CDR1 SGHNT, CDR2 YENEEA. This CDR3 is CASSLSFTGELFF. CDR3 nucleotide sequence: TGTGCCAGCAGCTTGAGCTTCACCGGGGAGCTGTTTTTT.

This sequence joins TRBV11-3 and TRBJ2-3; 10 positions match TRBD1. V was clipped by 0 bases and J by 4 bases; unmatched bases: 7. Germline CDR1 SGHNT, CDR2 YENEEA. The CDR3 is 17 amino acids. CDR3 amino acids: CASSLDQRTGGADTQYF. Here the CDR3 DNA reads TGTGCCAGCAGCTTAGATCAAAGGACAGGGGGTGCAGATACGCAGTATTTT. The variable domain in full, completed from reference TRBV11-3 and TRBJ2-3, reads EAGVVQSPRYKIIEKKQPVAFWCNPISGHNTLYWYLQNLGQGPELLIRYENEEAVDDSQLPKDRFSAERLKGVDSTLKIQPAELGDSAVYLCASSLDQRTGGADTQYFGPGTRLTVL.

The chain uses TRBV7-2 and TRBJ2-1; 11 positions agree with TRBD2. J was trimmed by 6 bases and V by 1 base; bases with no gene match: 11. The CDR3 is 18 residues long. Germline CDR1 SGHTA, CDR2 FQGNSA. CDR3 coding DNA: TGTGCCAGCAGCTTAGTTGGGGCTAGCGGGAGGAGGGGCAATGAGCAGTTCTTC. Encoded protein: CASSLVGASGRRGNEQFF.

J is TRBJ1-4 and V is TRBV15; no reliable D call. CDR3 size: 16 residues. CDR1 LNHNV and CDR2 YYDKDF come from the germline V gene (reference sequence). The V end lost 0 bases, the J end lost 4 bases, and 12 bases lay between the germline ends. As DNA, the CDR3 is TGTGCCACCAGCAGAGATCCCCCGAACCATAATGAAAAACTGTTTTTT. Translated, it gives CATSRDPPNHNEKLFF. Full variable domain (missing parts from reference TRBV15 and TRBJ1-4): DAMVIQNPRYQVTQFGKPVTLSCSQTLNHNVMYWYQQKSSQAPKLLFHYYDKDFNNEADTPDNFQSRRPNTSFCFLDIRSPGLGDTAMYLCATSRDPPNHNEKLFFGSGTQLSVL.

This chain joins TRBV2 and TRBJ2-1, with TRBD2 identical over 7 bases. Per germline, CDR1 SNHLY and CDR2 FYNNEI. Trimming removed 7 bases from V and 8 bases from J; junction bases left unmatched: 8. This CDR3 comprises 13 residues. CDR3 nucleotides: TGTGCCAGCACGGAGGGAGGGAGAGATGAGCAGTTCTTC. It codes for CASTEGGRDEQFF.

CDR3 residues: CASSPSQDPTYEQYF. The CDR3, as DNA: TGTGCCAGCTCACCTTCCCAGGACCCCACCTACGAGCAGTACTTC. This chain links TRBV18 with TRBJ2-7; D is ambiguous. This CDR3 region has 15 residues. The germline CDR1 and CDR2 sequences are KGHSH and LQKENI. V lost 3 bases, J lost 2 bases, and 14 bases lay in between.